Ten or more counts support the clone carrying this T cell receptor (beta chain). These data are taken from a study of T cell repertoires in cytomegalovirus infection. From the reads, TCRdb called clonotypes with MiXCR, one entry per CDR3 protein. The sample records roughly 200,000 distinct CDR3 sequences, approximately 9.7% being singletons. The CDR3 runs to 15 residues. CDR1 is MNHNY, CDR2 SVGAGI, per germline (reference sequence). Losses at the gene ends were 6 bases for V and 7 bases for J; bases not matched to a gene: 11. The chain carries TRBV6-6 and TRBJ1-3, with TRBD1 matching 8 bases. This sequence originates from a human donor in good health (CMV status not recorded). Some clones in this sample may be carry-over from other donors' samples. The specimen sequenced was PBMCs. The CDR3 nucleotides read TGTGCCAGCAGATCCCGACAGGGGCGGAGGAACACCATATATTTT. This sequence encodes CASRSRQGRRNTIYF.